This T cell receptor (beta chain) was sequenced for a study of T cell responses to AZD1222 COVID-19 vaccine. General observations from the study: Donors were largely white British and mainly female; clonal diversity was possibly underestimated. Seropositive status at baseline applied to only 5 or 6 AZD1222 recipients. Distributed over spike, vaccine-associated CD4 TCRs predominated at 160-218 and 743-854. Compared with day 0, the breadth and depth of the Spike-specific TCR repertoire rose significantly after two doses of AZD1222.

The V segment lost 5 bases and the J segment 9 bases; nucleotides outside the gene matches: 10. Germline V gene sequence: CDR1 LNHDA, CDR2 SQIVND (reference sequence). This CDR3 has 14 amino acids. Remarks on this clone: Its antigen is unidentified.

TCRdb's table, derived via immunoSEQ multiplex PCR, lists solely in-frame clones and lacks some. The sample includes under 200,000 clones, around 90% seen only once; the top ten take 1.5% to 2%. V gene TRBV19 combines with J gene TRBJ2-1, with 7 bases fitting TRBD2. The sequenced sample was peripheral blood, obtained on day 0 of AZD1222 vaccination. This clonotype was obtained from an adult in good health. CDR3 in DNA: TGTGCCAGTAGTCCGCCTAGCGGCGAAGGTGAGCAGTTCTTC. As protein: CASSPPSGEGEQFF.